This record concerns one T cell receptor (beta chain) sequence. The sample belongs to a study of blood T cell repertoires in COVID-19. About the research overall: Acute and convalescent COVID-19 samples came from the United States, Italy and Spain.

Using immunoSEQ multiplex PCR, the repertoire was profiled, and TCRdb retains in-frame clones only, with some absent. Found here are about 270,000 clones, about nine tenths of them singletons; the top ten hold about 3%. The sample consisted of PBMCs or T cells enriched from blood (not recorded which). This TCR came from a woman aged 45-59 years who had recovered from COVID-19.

CDR3 protein: CASSPHTKNTEAFF. CDR3 in DNA: TGTGCCAGCAGCCCACACACCAAGAACACTGAAGCTTTCTTT. The chain couples TRBV9 to TRBJ1-1; D is uncertain. The germline V gene encodes CDR1 SGDLS and CDR2 YYNGEE. V lost 4 bases, J lost 1 base, and 11 bases lay in between. The CDR3 has 14 amino acids.